This is a list of T cell receptor beta chains from one sample in a study of shared clonotypes between healthy human individuals. The protocol was immunoSEQ multiplex PCR, while the TCRdb copy is restricted to in-frame clones and leaves out a portion. Of over 2 million clones in the sample, around 96% were seen once. The specimen sequenced was naive CD8+ T cells sorted from blood. The source of these receptors is a man between 18 and 29 years old in good health. CDR3s include the opening cysteine and the closing phenylalanine or tryptophan. Each record gives: clone size, CDR3 length, J gene, V gene, D gene, CDR3 protein, CDR3 DNA. D genes are given only for firm matches. Clone size is shown for a subset of rows, as once, few, many or a class of expanded clone.

size: -; length: 16; J: TRBJ2-7; V: TRBV2; D: -; CDR3: CASRKSRVGLHYEQYF; DNA: TGTGCCAGCAGGAAAAGCCGGGTAGGGCTACACTACGAGCAGTACTTC
size: -; length: 13; J: TRBJ2-7; V: TRBV29-1; D: TRBD2; CDR3: CSVASGEADEQYF; DNA: TGCAGCGTCGCTAGCGGAGAAGCCGACGAGCAGTACTTC
size: once; length: 14; J: TRBJ1-1; V: TRBV6-6; D: TRBD1; CDR3: CASSYSGQGPEAFF; DNA: TGTGCCAGCAGTTACTCGGGACAGGGACCTGAAGCTTTCTTT
size: -; length: 12; J: TRBJ1-2; V: TRBV27; D: -; CDR3: CASSGRGDGYTF; DNA: TGTGCCAGCAGCGGCAGGGGCGATGGCTACACCTTC
size: -; length: 15; J: TRBJ2-7; V: TRBV30; D: TRBD1; CDR3: CAWSVTGTGAYEQYF; DNA: TGTGCCTGGAGTGTGACCGGGACAGGAGCCTACGAGCAGTACTTC
size: -; length: 15; J: TRBJ2-1; V: TRBV9; D: TRBD2; CDR3: CASSGAGGYYNEQFF; DNA: TGTGCCAGCAGCGGTGCGGGAGGGTACTACAATGAGCAGTTCTTC
size: -; length: 13; J: TRBJ1-4; V: TRBV4-1; D: -; CDR3: CASSQGNDEKLFF; DNA: TGCGCCAGCAGCCAGGGGAATGATGAAAAACTGTTTTTT
size: -; length: 20; J: TRBJ2-1; V: TRBV10-1; D: TRBD2; CDR3: CASRKVLTSGRGSSYNEQFF; DNA: TGCGCCAGCAGAAAAGTTCTGACTAGCGGGAGAGGAAGCTCCTACAATGAGCAGTTCTTC
size: -; length: 14; J: TRBJ2-1; V: TRBV29-1; D: TRBD1; CDR3: CSVSPGQGAYEQFF; DNA: TGCAGCGTTTCTCCGGGACAGGGGGCGTATGAGCAGTTCTTC
size: -; length: 14; J: TRBJ2-3; V: TRBV9; D: -; CDR3: CASSVDSAGDTQYF; DNA: TGTGCCAGCAGCGTAGACAGCGCTGGAGATACGCAGTATTTT
size: -; length: 12; J: TRBJ2-1; V: TRBV11-2; D: -; CDR3: CASSPLSGIQFF; DNA: TGTGCCAGCAGCCCCTTGTCCGGTATCCAGTTCTTC
size: -; length: 15; J: TRBJ2-7; V: TRBV10-3; D: TRBD2; CDR3: CAISPETSASYEQYF; DNA: TGTGCCATCAGTCCCGAGACTAGCGCCTCCTACGAGCAGTACTTC
size: -; length: 16; J: TRBJ2-1; V: TRBV5-4; D: TRBD2; CDR3: CASSSTSGPTNYEQFF; DNA: TGTGCCAGCAGCTCGACTAGCGGCCCTACCAACTATGAGCAGTTCTTC
size: -; length: 12; J: TRBJ2-1; V: TRBV7-2; D: TRBD2; CDR3: CASSLWTSAPFF; DNA: TGTGCCAGCAGCCTGTGGACTAGCGCGCCGTTCTTC
size: -; length: 17; J: TRBJ2-7; V: TRBV15; D: -; CDR3: CATSREGGGAVSYEQYF; DNA: TGTGCCACCAGCAGAGAAGGAGGGGGGGCCGTTTCCTACGAGCAGTACTTC
size: -; length: 14; J: TRBJ2-7; V: TRBV7-9; D: TRBD1; CDR3: CASSPRTGFYEQYF; DNA: TGTGCCAGCAGCCCTCGGACAGGATTCTACGAGCAGTACTTC
size: -; length: 13; J: TRBJ1-1; V: TRBV25-1; D: -; CDR3: CASSVGLNTEAFF; DNA: TGTGCCAGCAGTGTTGGATTGAACACTGAAGCTTTCTTT
size: -; length: 14; J: TRBJ2-7; V: TRBV19; D: TRBD2; CDR3: CASSIAGTSGEQYF; DNA: TGTGCCAGTAGTATAGCCGGGACTAGCGGCGAGCAGTACTTC
size: -; length: 13; J: TRBJ1-3; V: TRBV28; D: -; CDR3: CASSSPSGNTIYF; DNA: TGTGCCAGCAGTTCTCCCTCTGGAAACACCATATATTTT
size: -; length: 17; J: TRBJ2-1; V: TRBV5-1; D: TRBD2; CDR3: CASSSGLAGLSYNEQFF; DNA: TGCGCCAGCAGCTCGGGACTAGCGGGCCTCTCCTACAATGAGCAGTTCTTC
size: -; length: 15; J: TRBJ2-1; V: TRBV7-2; D: TRBD2; CDR3: CASSYWGGDYNEQFF; DNA: TGTGCCAGCAGTTATTGGGGGGGTGACTACAATGAGCAGTTCTTC
size: -; length: 14; J: TRBJ2-7; V: TRBV12-2; D: -; CDR3: CASRLGGGGYEQYF; DNA: TGTGCAAGTCGCTTAGGTGGCGGAGGGTACGAGCAGTACTTC
size: -; length: 14; J: TRBJ2-7; V: TRBV7-2; D: -; CDR3: CASSFTGNPYEQYF; DNA: TGTGCCAGCAGCTTTACCGGGAATCCCTACGAGCAGTACTTC
size: once; length: 13; J: TRBJ2-7; V: TRBV7-6; D: -; CDR3: CASSLGPRGEQYF; DNA: TGTGCCAGCAGCTTAGGGCCCAGGGGCGAGCAGTACTTC
size: -; length: 16; J: TRBJ2-2; V: TRBV9; D: TRBD2; CDR3: CASSVLLREGHGELFF; DNA: TGTGCCAGCAGCGTATTGTTGCGGGAGGGCCACGGGGAGCTGTTTTTT